This TCR beta chain was retrieved from a study of response to subunit inactivated influenza vaccine. In TCRdb, the RT-PCR reads were re-called with MiXCR into one record per CDR3 protein. The sample has approximately 310,000 distinct CDR3 sequences, 21% seen once. The study, taken as a whole, reports: With each seasonal influenza vaccination, the authors suggested, few new T cells are recruited.

In regard to this clonotype: Its antigen is not known.

V shed 7 bases, J shed 5 bases, and the junction held 10 bases outside the gene matches. The CDR3 has 15 amino acids. The source of this sequence is a man between 50 and 69 years old who received an inactivated influenza vaccine. The sequencing used PBMCs from blood, collected 21 months after vaccination. The chain joins TRBV12-3 or TRBV12-4 to TRBJ2-5; 10 bases map to TRBD1. CDR3 coding DNA: TGTGCCAGCACTAACTGGGGACAGGGGCGGGAGACCCAGTACTTC. Translating gives CASTNWGQGRETQYF.